These 26 T cell receptor beta chains were all obtained from the same sample, sequenced in a study of molecular identifiers for immune sequencing clone quantification (dated by TCRdb to 2016 to 2018). Libraries were prepared through PCR. The sequencer was an Illumina HiSeq 4000. The raw public data were reprocessed by TCRdb itself: fastp quality trimming at Q25, MiXCR clonotype calling, in-frame beta chains only. Each CDR3 protein gets just one entry, which takes the most common genes and DNA from the rows behind it. Here the sample has about 12,000 distinct CDR3 sequences; approximately 15% occur a single time. Around 1.6% of the sample goes to the ten largest clones. The source material was naive CD8+ T cells from blood, with Jurkat cell RNA spiked in. The meaning of the sample's cell subset or site label: FACS-sorted CD8+CD4-CCR7+CD45RA+ naive T cells. These receptors all come from a human donor in good health. Some libraries in this study had Jurkat cell RNA spiked in.

This clonotype was seen a handful of times. The DNA for the CDR3 is TGTGCCAGCAGCCGCGCCCCTGAGTTAGAGCAGTACTTC. Its translation: CASSRAPELEQYF. The chain combines TRBV11-3 with TRBJ2-7; the D is unclear. Per germline, CDR1 SGHNT and CDR2 YENEEA. Trimming left V 5 bases short and J 7 bases short, with 15 bases between. The CDR3 is 13 amino acids.

Relative to its sample, this clonotype is medium-sized. The chain links TRBV7-8 to TRBJ1-1; D not resolved. Germline lookup yields CDR1 SGHVS and CDR2 FQNEAQ. The CDR3 totals 14 residues. V was cut by 2 bases and J by 1 base, with 8 bases left in between. CDR3 residues: CASSLYVANTEAFF. The CDR3 DNA follows: TGTGCCAGCAGCTTATATGTGGCGAACACTGAAGCTTTCTTT.

V is TRBV7-9 and J is TRBJ2-4; D unresolved. Trimming removed 1 base from V and 5 bases from J, with 6 bases in between. Germline CDR1 SEHNR, CDR2 FQNEAQ (reference sequence). This CDR3 region has 13 residues. CDR3 protein: CASSLDPENIQYF. CDR3 bases: TGTGCCAGCAGCTTAGATCCAGAAAACATTCAGTACTTC.

This clonotype was detected ten times or more. V gene TRBV10-3 combines with J gene TRBJ1-4, with a possible D match to TRBD1 (6 bases). The V gene lost 11 bases and the J gene lost 0 bases, with 10 bases spanning the gap. There are 13 residues in the CDR3. Germline CDR1 ENHRY, CDR2 SYGVKD. CDR3: CASTGSTNEKLFF. CDR3 bases: TGTGCCTCGACAGGTTCAACTAATGAAAAACTGTTTTTT.

This clonotype was picked up many times. The chain joins TRBV19 to TRBJ1-1, with D possibly being TRBD1 (5 bases). The CDR3 consists of 14 residues. With 7 bases removed from V and 7 bases from J, the gap between germline ends came to 19 bases. CDR1 is LNHDA, CDR2 SQIVND, per germline (reference sequence). The CDR3 loop reads CASTSGWDEHEAFF. CDR3 DNA sequence: TGTGCCAGTACTTCCGGTTGGGACGAGCATGAAGCTTTCTTT.

At least ten counts were recorded for this clonotype. The rearrangement joins TRBV3-1 to TRBJ2-2; 9 bases are shared with TRBD2. Germline V gives CDR1 LGHDT, CDR2 YNNKEL (reference sequence). The junction had 9 bases not matched to a gene; V was cut back by 2 bases and J by 5 bases. The CDR3 totals 17 residues. CDR3 in DNA: TGTGCCAGCAGCCAAAACCAGCTAGCGGGACTTACCGGGGAGCTGTTTTTT. Protein product: CASSQNQLAGLTGELFF.

Many counts were recorded for this clonotype. The chain joins TRBV14 to TRBJ2-1, with D tentatively TRBD1 or TRBD2 (5 bases each). Germline-derived CDR1 and CDR2 are SGHDN and FVKESK. Trimming removed 0 bases from V and 9 bases from J, with 21 bases in between. This CDR3 contains 17 residues. As DNA, the CDR3 is TGTGCCAGCAGCCAAGAGGGGGTAGCGATCGTACTTAGTGAGCAGTTCTTC. It translates to CASSQEGVAIVLSEQFF.

This clonotype was detected ten times or more. The rearrangement links TRBV4-3 to TRBJ2-1; D possibly corresponds to TRBD1 (6 bases). V lost 0 bases and J 2 bases, leaving 17 bases between the germline ends. CDR1 is LGHNA, CDR2 YSLEER, per germline. CDR3 length equals 18 residues. CDR3 loop: CASSQDPPGQSPYNEQFF. The CDR3 region has the DNA TGCGCCAGCAGCCAAGACCCCCCTGGACAGTCCCCCTACAATGAGCAGTTCTTC.

By sample fraction, this clonotype is medium-sized. The chain recombines TRBV4-1 with TRBJ1-5, with TRBD1 as a possible D gene (6 bases). CDR1 is MGHRA, CDR2 YSYEKL, per germline. The ends were cut back, 4 bases at V and 1 base at J, with 14 bases in the middle. This CDR3 region has 16 residues. The chain's CDR3 is CASSLRQAASNQPQHF. DNA of the CDR3: TGCGCCAGCAGCCTAAGACAGGCTGCGAGCAATCAGCCCCAGCATTTT.

This clonotype was picked up many times. V and J are TRBV15 and TRBJ1-5; D uncertain. Germline V gene sequence: CDR1 LNHNV, CDR2 YYDKDF (reference sequence). The CDR3 covers 12 residues. V lost 5 bases and J lost 2, with 4 bases in between. CDR3 DNA sequence: TGTGCCACCAGCCTGGGCAATCAGCCCCAGCATTTT. Its protein product is CATSLGNQPQHF. Complete variable domain (other parts from reference TRBV15 and TRBJ1-5): DAMVIQNPRYQVTQFGKPVTLSCSQTLNHNVMYWYQQKSSQAPKLLFHYYDKDFNNEADTPDNFQSRRPNTSFCFLDIRSPGLGDTAMYLCATSLGNQPQHFGDGTRLSIL.

This clonotype is labeled medium-sized. The genes are TRBV7-9 and TRBJ2-3; D unclear. V lost 4 bases and J 6 bases, leaving 5 bases between the germline ends. The CDR3 sequence is 11 residues long. Germline V gene lookup returns CDR1 SEHNR and CDR2 FQNEAQ (reference sequence). CDR3 protein: CASSWSDTQYF. The CDR3 DNA follows: TGTGCCAGCAGCTGGTCGGATACGCAGTATTTT.

This clonotype was seen at least ten times. The CDR3 nucleotides read TGTGCCAGCAGCCGGGACGACACCTACGAGCAGTACTTC. It is translated as CASSRDDTYEQYF. V and J are TRBV5-6 and TRBJ2-7; D may be TRBD1 or TRBD2 (5 bases each). CDR1 is SGHDT and CDR2 is YYEEEE in the germline V gene. V lost 4 bases and J 2 bases, leaving 10 bases between the germline ends. The CDR3 sequence is 13 residues long.

Judged by abundance, this clonotype is medium-sized. The chain couples TRBV7-8 to TRBJ2-3; 8 positions agree with TRBD2. This CDR3 comprises 18 residues. CDR1 is SGHVS, CDR2 FQNEAQ, per germline. The J segment lost 4 bases and the V segment lost 5 bases, leaving 17 bases of the junction unmatched. This chain's CDR3 is CASSPTFGRASWADTQYF. The CDR3 coding sequence is TGTGCCAGCAGCCCAACCTTCGGGAGGGCCTCATGGGCAGATACGCAGTATTTT.

Relative to its sample, this clonotype is medium-sized (0.01 to 0.1%). The chain has TRBV27 and TRBJ1-1; tentatively, D is TRBD1 (6 bases). This CDR3 region has 14 residues. V was shortened by 2 bases and J by 8 bases, with 15 bases between the two germline ends. In germline, CDR1 is MNHEY, CDR2 SMNVEV (reference sequence). In nucleotides, the CDR3 is TGTGCCAGCAGTTTAGCGCAGGGGTATACAGAAGCTTTCTTT. This codes for CASSLAQGYTEAFF.

This clonotype qualifies as medium-sized. The V and J genes are TRBV28 and TRBJ2-2; weak D call: TRBD1 (5 bases). Germline V gene sequence: CDR1 MDHEN, CDR2 SYDVKM. The ends were cut back, 5 bases at V and 1 base at J, with 11 bases in the middle. This CDR3 is 15 amino acids long. CDR3 residues: CASSRIQENTGELFF. In DNA, the CDR3 is TGTGCCAGCAGTCGAATACAGGAGAACACCGGGGAGCTGTTTTTT. Full variable domain (missing parts from reference TRBV28 and TRBJ2-2): DVKVTQSSRYLVKRTGEKVFLECVQDMDHENMFWYRQDPGLGLRLIYFSYDVKMKEKGDIPEGYSVSREKKERFSLILESASTNQTSMYLCASSRIQENTGELFFGEGSRLTVL.

In this sample, this clonotype turned up many times. No conserved phenylalanine or tryptophan is present at the end of the CDR3, so a read error is the likely explanation. V and J are TRBV4-1 and TRBJ2-7; D unresolved. CDR3 length: 14 residues. Germline V lookup: CDR1 MGHRA, CDR2 YSYEKL. With 4 bases removed from V and 2 bases from J, the gap between germline ends came to 12 bases. CDR3 sequence: CASSPLAETYEQYS. The DNA for the CDR3 is TGCGCCAGCAGCCCGCTCGCGGAAACCTACGAGCAGTACTCC.

This clonotype is medium-sized by share. The rearrangement uses TRBV28 and TRBJ2-3; D not resolved. V shed 5 bases and J shed 4 bases, with 16 bases lying between them. The CDR3 has 15 residues. The germline gives CDR1 MDHEN, CDR2 SYDVKM. The CDR3 spells CASSPDPQASDTQYF. The CDR3 DNA is TGTGCCAGCAGTCCTGACCCCCAGGCCTCAGATACGCAGTATTTT.

This clonotype was picked up many times. This sequence joins TRBV15 and TRBJ1-1; the match to TRBD1 covers 7 bases. J gave up 3 bases and V 2 bases, and 3 bases lay outside the gene matches. The length of the CDR3 is 14 residues. Looked up from germline, CDR1 is LNHNV and CDR2 is YYDKDF (reference sequence). The CDR3 bases are TGTGCCACCAGCAGAAGGACAGGTCACACTGAAGCTTTCTTT. Translated, it gives CATSRRTGHTEAFF. The entire variable domain, with the rest obtained from reference TRBV15 and TRBJ1-1, is as follows: DAMVIQNPRYQVTQFGKPVTLSCSQTLNHNVMYWYQQKSSQAPKLLFHYYDKDFNNEADTPDNFQSRRPNTSFCFLDIRSPGLGDTAMYLCATSRRTGHTEAFFGQGTRLTVV.

This clonotype was detected many times. The chain recombines TRBV10-2 with TRBJ1-3; D ambiguous. The CDR3 runs 15 residues. Germline CDR1 is WSHSY and CDR2 is SAAADI. Trimming stripped 7 bases from V and 0 bases from J, with 13 bases between. The CDR3 region is CASTDWGGSGNTIYF. In DNA form, the CDR3 reads TGCGCCAGCACTGACTGGGGAGGCTCTGGAAACACCATATATTTT.

This clonotype was observed many times. The chain carries TRBV9 and TRBJ2-3; no firm D call. Per the germline V gene, CDR1 is SGDLS and CDR2 is YYNGEE. Trimming shortened V by 0 bases and J by 2 bases, and 16 bases separated the two germline ends. The CDR3 covers 17 residues. CDR3 loop: CASSVGVTARLTDTQYF. CDR3 bases: TGTGCCAGCAGCGTAGGGGTAACAGCGAGACTCACAGATACGCAGTATTTT.

Of note for this clonotype: A read error may explain this, as a much larger clone is one base away. The missing conserved phenylalanine or tryptophan at the end of this CDR3 makes a read error likely. This chain uses TRBV4-1 with TRBJ2-1, with unresolved D. Looked up from germline, CDR1 is MGHRA and CDR2 is YSYEKL. This CDR3 has 12 amino acids. V lost 0 bases and J lost 10, with 7 bases in between. The DNA of the CDR3 is TGCGCCAGCAGCCAAGACTATACGGAGCAGTTCTCC. Translation gives CASSQDYTEQFS.

This clonotype is termed medium-sized (0.01 to 0.1%). CDR3 DNA sequence: TGTGCCACCAGTGACACAGGGGGCAGTTACAATGAGCAGTTCTTC. Its protein is CATSDTGGSYNEQFF. V is TRBV24-1 and J is TRBJ2-1, with 9 bases that match TRBD1. V gave up 4 bases and J gave up 4 bases; unmatched junction bases: 4. The CDR3 runs 15 residues. Germline values: CDR1 KGHDR, CDR2 SFDVKD.

Of note for this clonotype: A much larger clone sits a single nucleotide away, making a read error possible. The chain links TRBV7-9 to TRBJ2-1, with 8 nucleotides matching TRBD2. This CDR3 region has 16 residues. CDR1 is SEHNR and CDR2 is FQNEAQ in the germline V gene (reference sequence). CDR3: CASSPLAGSHYNGQFF. CDR3 bases: TGTGCCAGCAGCCCCTTAGCGGGGAGCCACTACAATGGGCAGTTCTTC.

About this clonotype: This may be a read error, as it is one base from a much larger clone. V gene TRBV19 combines with J gene TRBJ2-7; no clear D. Germline loops: CDR1 LNHDA, CDR2 SQIVND (reference sequence). This CDR3 region has 15 residues. CDR3: CASSVKQYDSCEQYF. The CDR3 DNA reads TGTGCCAGTAGTGTGAAACAATACGACTCCTGCGAGCAGTACTTC.

This clonotype was recorded at least ten times. This chain connects TRBV29-1 to TRBJ2-7; possibly TRBD2 for D (6 bases). Trimming removed 4 bases at V and 1 base at J, with 14 bases between. The CDR3 is 14 amino acids. CDR1 and CDR2 from the germline V gene are SQVTM and ANQGSEA. The CDR3 DNA is TGCAGCGTTGGGGGGGTCTTCGGGTCCTACGAGCAGTACTTC. It specifies CSVGGVFGSYEQYF.

In its sample, this clonotype ranks as medium-sized (0.01 to 0.1%). This sequence joins TRBV30 and TRBJ1-1, with 7 positions matching TRBD1. CDR1 and CDR2 (germline): GTSNPN, SVGIG (reference sequence). With V trimmed by 6 bases and J by 6 bases, 13 bases remained unmatched. This CDR3 spans 14 amino acids. Here the CDR3 DNA reads TGTGCCTGCAGGATCGGGGCAGGGGGTCCTGAAGCTTTCTTT. Protein sequence: CACRIGAGGPEAFF.